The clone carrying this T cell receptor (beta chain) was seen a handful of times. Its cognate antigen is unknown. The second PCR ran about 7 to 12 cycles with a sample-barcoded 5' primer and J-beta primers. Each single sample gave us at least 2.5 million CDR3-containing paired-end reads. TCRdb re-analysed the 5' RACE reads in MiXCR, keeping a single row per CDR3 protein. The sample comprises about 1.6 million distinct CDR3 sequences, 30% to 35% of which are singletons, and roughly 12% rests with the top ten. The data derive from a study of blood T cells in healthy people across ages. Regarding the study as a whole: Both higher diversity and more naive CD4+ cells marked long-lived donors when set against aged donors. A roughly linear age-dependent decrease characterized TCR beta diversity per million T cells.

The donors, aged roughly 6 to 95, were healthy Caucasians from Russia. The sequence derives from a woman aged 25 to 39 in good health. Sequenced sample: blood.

In nucleotides, the CDR3 is TGCGCCAGCAGCCAAGACTACTCGGGAGGCGGCACAGATACGCAGTATTTT. Translating gives CASSQDYSGGGTDTQYF. The chain employs TRBV4-1 and TRBJ2-3; 7 bases are shared with TRBD2. The germline V gene has CDR1 MGHRA and CDR2 YSYEKL. V lost 0 bases, J lost 1 base, and 7 bases stayed unmatched. There are 17 residues in the CDR3.